This is a list of T cell receptor beta chains from one sample in a study of blood T cell repertoires in COVID-19. Profiled with immunoSEQ multiplex PCR; TCRdb holds only in-frame clones, not every one. The data contain fewer than 90,000 clones, 86% of them singletons. What was sequenced was peripheral blood. The receptors stem from an elderly man in a cohort sampled during active COVID-19. Both conserved end residues are trimmed from each CDR3. Fields, in order: V gene, CDR3 protein.

TRBV15	ATSRDSAGGLNTQY
TRBV7-2	ASGQVNTEAF
TRBV27	ASSRNRGGQPQH
TRBV5-1	ASSPIDRGTPYEQY
TRBV7-6	ASSLGLGLVVSPLH
TRBV6-6	ASSYQKNTEAF
TRBV7-9	ASSLIQSGELF
TRBV29-1	SDSAGTGGENGYT
TRBV24-1	ATSDETSWTGELF
TRBV3-1/TRBV3-2	ASSQGRLAGAEQF
TRBV27	ASARASGGVGELF
TRBV2	ASSYPGTSGGGASTDTQY
TRBV19	ASSIDDRGSHTEAF
TRBV10-3	AISDPRGYGTDTQY
TRBV7-9	ASSPGRAGAYNEQF
TRBV6-5	ASKGGNNYGYT
TRBV10-1	ASSRCRDRGYSNQPQH
TRBV19	ASSKNTGDSNQPQH
TRBV5-5	ASSRSTIIQAGNTIY
TRBV7-2	ASSLAGSGGYYEQY
TRBV2	ASNRDREKLF
TRBV2	ASSERGSGGGNEQF
TRBV6-2/TRBV6-3	ASSQEKNTEAF
TRBV11-1	ASKPGGSGLTGELF
TRBV19	ASSPGLKPNTGELF
TRBV3-1/TRBV3-2	ASSQARDCYSYEQY
TRBV5-6	ASSSSGTPNTGELF
TRBV9	ASSRGIGPTEETQY
TRBV19	ATKGSGVSYNEQF
TRBV24-1	ATTGTGTTGELF
TRBV28	ASSSPGMGETQY
TRBV10-3	AISDGGGKNEQF
TRBV28	ASQGYLFPNEKLF
TRBV5-1	ASSSPRGISSNYGYT
TRBV7-2	ASSFLRDRVAGELF
TRBV5-4	ASSPSRDTEAF
TRBV2	ASRTPYNEQF